The 26 T cell receptor beta chains reported below all come from one sample, sequenced in a study of T-cell reconstitution after alpha-beta-depleted transplantation in children. The authors prepared the TCRbeta library with unique molecular identifiers. TCRdb re-called the PCR reads with MiXCR, one entry per CDR3 protein. This table has around 100,000 distinct CDR3 sequences, 5% to 6% appearing once. The sample consisted of PBMCs, mostly from graft donor cells, taken 60 days after TCRalphabeta/CD19-depleted stem cell transplant. These receptors originate from a female patient between 2 and 15 years old who had a stem cell transplant for Fanconi anemia, so the T cells may come from the graft donor.

This clonotype was found many times. The genes are TRBV6-1 and TRBJ1-2, with 9 bases fitting TRBD1. V shed 1 base, J shed 6 bases, and the junction held 12 bases outside the gene matches. The CDR3 has 17 residues. CDR1 MNHNS and CDR2 SASEGT come from the germline V gene. CDR3 sequence: CASSEVAQGAFADGYTF. The CDR3 bases are TGTGCCAGCAGTGAAGTGGCACAGGGGGCCTTCGCGGATGGCTACACCTTC.

This clonotype appeared many times. The chain couples TRBV29-1 to TRBJ2-1; a weak D match, TRBD1 (6 bases). Germline loops: CDR1 SQVTM, CDR2 ANQGSEA. With 3 bases removed from V and 2 bases from J, the gap between germline ends came to 11 bases. The CDR3 spans 14 residues. The DNA of the CDR3 is TGCAGCGTTGATGGGACATACACCTACAATGAGCAGTTCTTC. This encodes CSVDGTYTYNEQFF.

In its sample, this clonotype was seen once. The conserved phenylalanine or tryptophan normally closing the CDR3 is absent here, so this likely arose from a read error. V is TRBV9 and J is TRBJ1-2; 11 nucleotides align to TRBD1. Germline V gene sequence: CDR1 SGDLS, CDR2 YYNGEE. The V and J ends lost 0 bases and 5 bases, in that order; junction bases with no gene match: 3. The CDR3 length is 15 residues. CDR3 DNA sequence: TGTGCCAGCAGCGTAGGGGGACAGGGGGATTATGGCTACACCGTC. Its protein product is CASSVGGQGDYGYTV.

The CDR3 DNA sequence: TGTGCCAGCAGCTTAGGAAGCGGGACAGCCCGAGATACGCAGTATTTT. It yields the protein CASSLGSGTARDTQYF. V gene TRBV7-6 combines with J gene TRBJ2-3; D possibly matches TRBD1 or TRBD2 (7 bases each). Trimming stripped 1 base from V and 5 bases from J, with 16 bases between. The CDR3 is made up of 16 amino acids. The germline gives CDR1 SGHVS, CDR2 FNYEAQ.

The sample holds many counts of this clonotype. This sequence joins TRBV4-1 and TRBJ2-1; perhaps TRBD2 as D (6 bases). Germline loops: CDR1 MGHRA, CDR2 YSYEKL. The CDR3 contains 17 residues. V was cut by 3 bases and J by 8 bases, with 23 bases left in between. As DNA, the CDR3 is TGCGCCAGCAGCCACCCGGGTCTTAGCGGCATTCAGGATGAGCAGTTCTTC. It specifies CASSHPGLSGIQDEQFF.

This clonotype occurred many times. The V and J genes are TRBV7-2 and TRBJ2-7; D uncertain. Germline lookup yields CDR1 SGHTA and CDR2 FQGNSA. The ends were cut back, 5 bases at V and 3 bases at J, with 8 bases in the middle. The CDR3 length is 12 residues. This CDR3 reads CASSRHNYEQYF. The CDR3 region has the DNA TGTGCCAGCAGCAGACATAACTACGAGCAGTACTTC. Variable domain in full (rest from reference TRBV7-2 and TRBJ2-7): GAGVSQSPSNKVTEKGKDVELRCDPISGHTALYWYRQSLGQGLEFLIYFQGNSAPDKSGLPSDRFSAERTGGSVSTLTIQRTQQEDSAVYLCASSRHNYEQYFGPGTRLTVT.

This clonotype was detected a few times. The chain carries TRBV19 and TRBJ1-6, with D perhaps matching TRBD1 (5 bases). The CDR3 spans 14 residues. Germline V gene lookup returns CDR1 LNHDA and CDR2 SQIVND (reference sequence). V lost 7 bases and J lost 9, with 16 bases in between. This chain's CDR3 is CASTYAGLISPLHF. The CDR3 DNA is TGTGCCAGTACCTACGCGGGGCTGATTTCACCCCTCCACTTT.

This rearrangement joins TRBV30 to TRBJ2-7; D is unresolved. Germline V lookup: CDR1 GTSNPN, CDR2 SVGIG (reference sequence). This CDR3 contains 13 residues. Trimming took off 4 bases at V and 2 bases at J, with 12 bases between the two ends. In DNA form, the CDR3 reads TGTGCCTGGATCAATCAGGCCACCTACGAGCAGTACTTC. Translation: CAWINQATYEQYF.

This clonotype was detected many times. The chain joins TRBV20-1 to TRBJ2-4; D not certain. Germline assignment: CDR1 DFQATT and CDR2 SNEGSKA (reference sequence). The CDR3 consists of 13 residues. V dropped 2 bases and J dropped 6 bases, with 11 bases sitting between them. The CDR3 bases are TGCAGTGCTAGATTCGTGGGGTTAAACATTCAGTACTTC. Protein product: CSARFVGLNIQYF.

V and J are TRBV20-1 and TRBJ2-1, with D possibly TRBD1 on 5 matching bases. Germline V CDR1 and CDR2: DFQATT, SNEGSKA (reference sequence). The CDR3 length is 13 residues. V was shortened by 4 bases and J by 3 bases, with 10 bases between the two germline ends. As DNA, the CDR3 is TGCAGTGCTATGGGGCGTTTCTACAATGAGCAGTTCTTC. Encoded protein: CSAMGRFYNEQFF.

This clonotype has a handful of counts. The chain links TRBV28 to TRBJ1-5, with TRBD1 matching over 9 bases. V gave up 4 bases and J gave up 1 base; unmatched junction bases: 8. Per germline, CDR1 MDHEN and CDR2 SYDVKM. The CDR3 has 17 amino acids. The DNA for the CDR3 is TGTGCCAGCAGTTCCGGGACAGGGAGTAGGAGCAATCAGCCCCAGCATTTT. Its translation: CASSSGTGSRSNQPQHF.

This clonotype came up a few times. This chain joins TRBV11-1 and TRBJ2-2, with 12 positions matching TRBD2. There are 17 residues in the CDR3. CDR1 is SGHAT, CDR2 FQDESV, per germline (reference sequence). J lost 4 bases, V lost 5 bases, and 8 bases had no gene match. The chain's CDR3 is CASSLRGLAGSTGELFF. In DNA form, the CDR3 reads TGTGCCAGCAGCCTTCGCGGACTAGCGGGGAGCACCGGGGAGCTGTTTTTT.

This clonotype was observed at least ten times. The rearrangement uses TRBV7-3 and TRBJ2-2; D is ambiguous. The V end lost 6 bases, the J end lost 1 base, and 0 bases lay between the germline ends. Germline V gives CDR1 SGHTA, CDR2 FQGTGA. This CDR3 spans 11 amino acids. CDR3 sequence: CASRNTGELFF. CDR3 DNA sequence: TGTGCCAGCAGGAACACCGGGGAGCTGTTTTTT.

This clonotype was detected many times. The genes are TRBV28 and TRBJ2-5; TRBD1 matches 7 bases. There are 15 residues in the CDR3. The V gene's germline CDR1 is MDHEN and CDR2 SYDVKM. V lost 5 bases to trimming and J lost 3 bases; unmatched junction nucleotides: 9. The CDR3 DNA reads as TGTGCCAGCAGTACACAGGGGTTCATGGAAGAGACCCAGTACTTC. Its protein product is CASSTQGFMEETQYF.

This clonotype was seen ten or more times. Written as DNA, the CDR3 is TGCAGTGCTAGAGATGGCTATCTCACCGGGGAGCTGTTTTTT. Translation: CSARDGYLTGELFF. The V gene is TRBV20-1, the J gene TRBJ2-2; D call uncertain. The germline gives CDR1 DFQATT, CDR2 SNEGSKA (reference sequence). CDR3 length equals 14 residues. Trimming left V 0 bases short and J 4 bases short, with 9 bases between.

This clonotype was detected many times. The rearrangement joins TRBV19 to TRBJ2-3; possibly TRBD2 for D (5 bases). This CDR3 is built from 13 residues. CDR1 and CDR2 (germline): LNHDA, SQIVND (reference sequence). Between the trimmed V and J ends, which lost 3 bases and 3 bases, there was a span of 7 bases. The CDR3 DNA follows: TGTGCCAGTAGTATCGGAGGTACAGATACGCAGTATTTT. Its translation is CASSIGGTDTQYF.

This clonotype was seen many times. The J gene is TRBJ1-2, the V gene TRBV28, with TRBD1 as a possible D gene (6 bases). Between the trimmed V and J ends, which lost 2 bases and 5 bases, there was a span of 6 bases. Germline CDR1 and CDR2: MDHEN and SYDVKM. The CDR3 runs 12 residues. CDR3 region: CASSLGQYGYTF. Here the CDR3 DNA reads TGTGCCAGCAGTTTAGGACAGTATGGCTACACCTTC.

This clonotype occurred many times. The chain combines TRBV20-1 with TRBJ2-5; the match to TRBD2 covers 11 bases. The CDR3 runs to 14 residues. Germline trimming cut 7 bases from V and 2 bases from J; bases unmatched to any gene: 6. The germline gives CDR1 DFQATT, CDR2 SNEGSKA (reference sequence). The CDR3 DNA is TGCAGTGTCTCACCTAGCGGGAGGCAAGAGACCCAGTACTTC. It yields the protein CSVSPSGRQETQYF.

This clonotype has more than one count but fewer than ten. The chain has TRBV12-3 or TRBV12-4 and TRBJ1-2; 7 bases are a match to TRBD1. With 5 bases clipped from V and 3 bases from J, the junction kept 3 bases outside the gene matches. The CDR3 sequence is 13 residues long. The CDR3 DNA reads as TGTGCCAGCAGTCTGAGGGGGCACTATGGCTACACCTTC. It translates to CASSLRGHYGYTF.

This clonotype showed up many times. V is TRBV10-3 and J is TRBJ2-7; the match to TRBD1 covers 8 bases. From germline, CDR1 is ENHRY and CDR2 SYGVKD. J gave up 0 bases and V 10 bases, and 14 bases lay outside the gene matches. The CDR3 is 16 residues long. DNA for the CDR3: TGTGCCACAAGGGACAGGCAAACCACTCTCTCCTACGAGCAGTACTTC. Amino acids: CATRDRQTTLSYEQYF.

With regard to this clonotype: This may be a read error: a much more frequent sequence differs by one nucleotide. V usage is TRBV28 and J usage is TRBJ1-3; D ambiguous. Germline loops: CDR1 MDHEN, CDR2 SYDVKM. CDR3 length: 17 residues. This chain's CDR3 is CASSSSEGFHSGNTVYF. Here the CDR3 DNA reads TGTGCCAGCAGTTCATCCGAAGGATTCCACTCTGGAAACACCGTATATTTT.

This clonotype showed up many times. V and J are TRBV28 and TRBJ2-3, with 11 bases lining up with TRBD2. V lost 6 bases and J lost 0; bases outside the gene matches: 5. The CDR3 is 16 residues long. The V gene's germline CDR1 is MDHEN and CDR2 SYDVKM. The CDR3 spells CASRPWTSGSTDTQYF. CDR3 nucleotide sequence: TGTGCCAGCAGGCCATGGACTAGCGGGAGCACAGATACGCAGTATTTT.

This clonotype was seen only a few times. The genes are TRBV24-1 and TRBJ2-7; D call uncertain. CDR3 size: 14 residues. The V and J ends lost 3 bases and 3 bases respectively, with 11 bases between them. CDR1 and CDR2 from the germline V gene are KGHDR and SFDVKD. The chain's CDR3 is CATSDGVRLYEQYF. DNA of the CDR3: TGTGCCACCAGTGATGGCGTAAGACTCTACGAGCAGTACTTC.

This clonotype was counted many times. The chain couples TRBV20-1 to TRBJ1-2; D is undetermined. Germline V gene lookup returns CDR1 DFQATT and CDR2 SNEGSKA (reference sequence). There are 14 residues in the CDR3. Deletions cut 8 bases from V and 4 bases from J, with 20 bases between. The CDR3 reads CSSEEAGLPYGYTF. The CDR3 nucleotides are TGCAGTTCCGAAGAGGCCGGATTGCCCTATGGCTACACCTTC.

Concerning this clonotype: This may come from a read error, since a much larger clone is one base off. CDR3 bases: TGTGCCACCAGCAAACAGGTTGGGACCTACGAGGAGTACTTC. Translating it yields CATSKQVGTYEEYF. The V call is TRBV15, the J call TRBJ2-7, with D perhaps being TRBD1 or TRBD2 (5 bases each). Germline values: CDR1 LNHNV, CDR2 YYDKDF (reference sequence). This CDR3 region has 14 residues. The full variable domain, completed using reference TRBV15 and TRBJ2-7, is DAMVIQNPRYQVTQFGKPVTLSCSQTLNHNVMYWYQQKSSQAPKLLFHYYDKDFNNEADTPDNFQSRRPNTSFCFLDIRSPGLGDTAMYLCATSKQVGTYEEYFGPGTRLTVT.

This clonotype was seen many times. The chain recombines TRBV14 with TRBJ2-1; maybe TRBD1 (6 bases). V lost 6 bases, J lost 7 bases, and 19 bases lay in between. The CDR3 is 15 amino acids. Germline assignment: CDR1 SGHDN and CDR2 FVKESK. DNA of the CDR3: TGTGCCAGCAGTCGATATGGACAGCTAAGGAATGAGCAGTTCTTC. It is translated as CASSRYGQLRNEQFF.